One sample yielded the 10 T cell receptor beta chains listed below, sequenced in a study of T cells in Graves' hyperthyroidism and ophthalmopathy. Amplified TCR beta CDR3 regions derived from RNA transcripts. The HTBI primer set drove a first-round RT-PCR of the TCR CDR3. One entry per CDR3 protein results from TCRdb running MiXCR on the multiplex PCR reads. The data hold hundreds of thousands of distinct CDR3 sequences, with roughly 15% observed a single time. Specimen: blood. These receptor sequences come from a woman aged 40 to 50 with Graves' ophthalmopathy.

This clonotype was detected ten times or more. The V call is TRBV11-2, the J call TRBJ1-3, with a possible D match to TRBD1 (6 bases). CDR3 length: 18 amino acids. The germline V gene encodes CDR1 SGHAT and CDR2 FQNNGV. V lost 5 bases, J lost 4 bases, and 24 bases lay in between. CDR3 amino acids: CASSKQSPYRVEGNTIYF. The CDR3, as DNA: TGTGCCAGCAGCAAACAAAGCCCGTACAGGGTCGAAGGAAACACCATATATTTT. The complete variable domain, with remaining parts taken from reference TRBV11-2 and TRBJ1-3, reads EAGVAQSPRYKIIEKRQSVAFWCNPISGHATLYWYQQILGQGPKLLIQFQNNGVVDDSQLPKDRFSAERLKGVDSTLKIQPAKLEDSAVYLCASSKQSPYRVEGNTIYFGEGSWLTVV.

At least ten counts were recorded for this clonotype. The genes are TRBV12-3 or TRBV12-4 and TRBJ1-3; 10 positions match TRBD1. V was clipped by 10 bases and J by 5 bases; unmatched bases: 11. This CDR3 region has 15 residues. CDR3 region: CATKSDRGNRNTIYF. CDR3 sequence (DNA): TGTGCCACCAAGTCGGACAGGGGGAATAGAAACACCATATATTTT.

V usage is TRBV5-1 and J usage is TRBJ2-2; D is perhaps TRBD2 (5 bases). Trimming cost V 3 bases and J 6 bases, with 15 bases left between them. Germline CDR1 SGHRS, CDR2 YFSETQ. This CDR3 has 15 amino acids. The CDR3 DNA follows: TGCGCCAGCAGCTCTCGGGTGGGGAGCGCCGGGGAGCTGTTTTTT. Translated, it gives CASSSRVGSAGELFF.

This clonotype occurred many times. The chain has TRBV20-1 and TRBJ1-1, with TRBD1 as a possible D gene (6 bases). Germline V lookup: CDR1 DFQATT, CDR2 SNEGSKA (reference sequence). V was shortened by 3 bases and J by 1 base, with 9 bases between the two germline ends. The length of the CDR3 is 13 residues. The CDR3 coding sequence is TGCAGTGCTAGGGTGGGACAGAACACTGAAGCTTTCTTT. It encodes CSARVGQNTEAFF.

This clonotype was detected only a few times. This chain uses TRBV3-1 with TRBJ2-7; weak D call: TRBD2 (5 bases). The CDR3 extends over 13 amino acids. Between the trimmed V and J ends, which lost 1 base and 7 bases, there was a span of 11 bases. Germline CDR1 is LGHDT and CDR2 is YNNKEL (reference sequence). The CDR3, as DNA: TGTGCCAGCAGCCAAGCCGCGGGTCGGGAGCAGTACTTC. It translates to CASSQAAGREQYF.

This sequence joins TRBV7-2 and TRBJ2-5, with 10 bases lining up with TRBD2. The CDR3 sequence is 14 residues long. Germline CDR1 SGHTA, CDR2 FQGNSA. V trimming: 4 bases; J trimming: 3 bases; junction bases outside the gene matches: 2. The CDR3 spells CASSSAGGEETQYF. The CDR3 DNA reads TGTGCCAGCAGCTCAGCGGGAGGGGAAGAGACCCAGTACTTC.

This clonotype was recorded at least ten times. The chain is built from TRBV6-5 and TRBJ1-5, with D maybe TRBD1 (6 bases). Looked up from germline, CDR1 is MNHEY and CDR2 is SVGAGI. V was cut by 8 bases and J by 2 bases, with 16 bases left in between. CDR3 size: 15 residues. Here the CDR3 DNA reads TGTGCCAGCGCCACCAGGGACAAAGGCAATCAGCCCCAGCATTTT. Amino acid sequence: CASATRDKGNQPQHF.

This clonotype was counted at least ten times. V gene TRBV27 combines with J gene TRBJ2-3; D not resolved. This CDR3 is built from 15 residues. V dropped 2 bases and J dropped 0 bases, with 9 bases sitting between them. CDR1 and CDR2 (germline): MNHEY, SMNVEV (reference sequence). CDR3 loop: CASSLIGPSTDTQYF. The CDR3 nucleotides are TGTGCCAGCAGTTTAATAGGACCCAGCACAGATACGCAGTATTTT.

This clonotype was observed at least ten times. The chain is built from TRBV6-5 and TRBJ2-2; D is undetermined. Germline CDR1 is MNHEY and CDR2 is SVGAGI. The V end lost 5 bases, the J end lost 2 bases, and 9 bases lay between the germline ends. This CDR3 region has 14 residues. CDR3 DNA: TGTGCCAGCAGTATGGGCCCTAACACCGGGGAGCTGTTTTTT. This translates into CASSMGPNTGELFF.

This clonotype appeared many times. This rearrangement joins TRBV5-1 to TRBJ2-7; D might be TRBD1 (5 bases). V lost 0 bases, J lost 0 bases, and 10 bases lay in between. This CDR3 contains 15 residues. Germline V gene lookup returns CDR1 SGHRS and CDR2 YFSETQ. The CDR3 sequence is CASSLVWGDSYEQYF. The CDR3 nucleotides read TGCGCCAGCAGCTTGGTGTGGGGCGACTCCTACGAGCAGTACTTC.